These T cell receptor beta chains were read from a single sample in a study of shared clonotypes between healthy human individuals. Sequenced by immunoSEQ multiplex PCR; TCRdb stores in-frame clones only, minus some. The table has 2.3 million or so clones, more than 85% seen once; the top ten hold under 0.45%. Sequenced sample: naive CD4+ T cells from PBMCs. These receptors originate from a man between 18 and 35 years old in good health. Some clones in this sample may be carry-over from other donors' samples. The CDR3 runs from the conserved cysteine through the conserved F or W. Each record gives: clone size, V gene, CDR3 length, D gene, J gene, CDR3 protein, CDR3 DNA. A D gene is named only where the DNA matches it firmly. For some rows the clone size is stated as once, few or many, or as a class when expanded; others skip it.

-	TRBV28	16	-	TRBJ1-1	CASSLSLLGRATEAFF	TGTGCCAGCAGTTTATCCCTTTTGGGCAGGGCGACTGAAGCTTTCTTT
-	TRBV7-2	15	-	TRBJ2-6	CASSSGVGGANVLTF	TGTGCCAGCAGCTCAGGGGTAGGTGGGGCCAACGTCCTGACTTTC
few	TRBV29-1	14	TRBD1	TRBJ1-1	CSVGGQYMNTEAFF	TGCAGCGTTGGGGGACAGTACATGAACACTGAAGCTTTCTTT
-	TRBV4-3	16	TRBD2	TRBJ2-6	CASSHVGRAGANVLTF	TGCGCCAGCAGCCATGTGGGGAGGGCTGGGGCCAACGTCCTGACTTTC
-	TRBV15	20	TRBD2	TRBJ2-3	CATSRKGLAGTTASTDTQYF	TGTGCCACCAGCAGAAAGGGACTAGCGGGTACAACCGCCAGCACAGATACGCAGTATTTT
-	TRBV18	14	-	TRBJ2-1	CASSPYTGYNEQFF	TGTGCCAGCTCACCCTATACAGGGTACAATGAGCAGTTCTTC
-	TRBV5-1	15	TRBD2	TRBJ2-5	CASSWIAGAQETQYF	TGCGCCAGCAGCTGGATAGCGGGAGCACAAGAGACCCAGTACTTC
-	TRBV4-1	16	TRBD2	TRBJ2-1	CASSHTSGGSLNEQFF	TGCGCCAGCAGCCACACTAGCGGGGGATCTCTAAATGAGCAGTTCTTC
-	TRBV6-1	17	TRBD2	TRBJ2-1	CASSGQTSGSSYNEQFF	TGTGCCAGCAGTGGCCAGACTAGCGGGAGCTCCTACAATGAGCAGTTCTTC
-	TRBV30	14	TRBD2	TRBJ2-1	CAWSGLAGFNEQFF	TGTGCCTGGAGTGGACTAGCGGGATTCAATGAGCAGTTCTTC
-	TRBV6-5	13	TRBD1	TRBJ1-3	CASSGTGTNTIYF	TGTGCCAGCAGTGGGACAGGGACAAACACCATATATTTT
-	TRBV7-2	16	TRBD1	TRBJ2-2	CASSTTGGKSTGELFF	TGTGCCAGCAGCACGACAGGGGGCAAGAGCACCGGGGAGCTGTTTTTT
-	TRBV28	15	TRBD1	TRBJ2-1	CASTPGGTGFNEQFF	TGTGCCAGCACCCCCGGAGGGACAGGGTTCAATGAGCAGTTCTTC
-	TRBV5-6	14	-	TRBJ1-2	CATTGEGRDYGYTF	TGTGCCACCACCGGGGAGGGCAGGGACTATGGCTACACCTTC
-	TRBV29-1	12	TRBD1	TRBJ2-3	CSVAGQGLAQYF	TGCAGCGTCGCGGGACAGGGGTTGGCGCAGTATTTT
-	TRBV28	15	-	TRBJ2-2	CASRAGQHLTRELFF	TGTGCCAGCAGGGCGGGACAGCACCTGACCCGGGAGCTGTTTTTT
-	TRBV28	15	TRBD2	TRBJ2-1	CASSTVGGRALEQFF	TGTGCCAGCAGTACCGTCGGCGGGAGGGCCCTTGAGCAGTTCTTC
-	TRBV5-1	14	-	TRBJ1-2	CASSLGPGEVGYTF	TGCGCCAGCAGCTTGGGTCCGGGGGAGGTTGGCTACACCTTC
-	TRBV18	16	TRBD2	TRBJ2-3	CASSPWAGVGTDTQYF	TGTGCCAGCTCACCTTGGGCGGGAGTAGGGACAGATACGCAGTATTTT
once	TRBV10-3	18	-	TRBJ2-6	CAIGGTGRPRSGANVLTF	TGTGCCATCGGGGGAACAGGAAGGCCTCGTTCTGGGGCCAACGTCCTGACTTTC
-	TRBV5-1	15	-	TRBJ2-1	CASSSARTVNNEQFF	TGCGCCAGCAGCTCAGCCAGGACCGTGAACAATGAGCAGTTCTTC
-	TRBV29-1	14	-	TRBJ1-1	CSVEGSVRFTEAFF	TGCAGCGTTGAGGGGTCGGTGCGATTCACTGAAGCTTTCTTT
-	TRBV27	14	-	TRBJ1-2	CATASRQGLSGYTF	TGTGCCACCGCCTCTAGGCAGGGTCTCTCTGGCTACACCTTC
-	TRBV28	15	TRBD1	TRBJ2-7	CASTPGGQGFVEQYF	TGTGCCAGCACCCCCGGAGGACAGGGTTTTGTCGAGCAGTACTTC
few	TRBV7-2	15	-	TRBJ1-1	CASSYTGVMNTEAFF	TGTGCCAGCAGCTACACGGGGGTTATGAACACTGAAGCTTTCTTT
-	TRBV6-6	12	-	TRBJ1-2	CASSPHREGYTF	TGTGCCAGCAGTCCCCACAGGGAAGGCTACACCTTC